This section outlines one T cell receptor beta chain sequence together with its context. Its target is not known. This specimen comes from a study of cytomegalovirus exposure and HLA in healthy donors. Findings and caveats of the study: When analyzed later, the rates of TCR association showed variation by HLA locus, with DRB1 the most and HLA-C the fewest.

The V gene lost 6 bases and the J gene lost 7 bases, with 12 bases spanning the gap. Germline V gives CDR1 SQVTM, CDR2 ANQGSEA. This CDR3 has 12 residues. PCR primers comprised 60 Vbeta and 13 Jbeta primers. Using immunoSEQ multiplex PCR, the repertoire was profiled, and TCRdb retains in-frame clones only, with some absent. Here the sample spans about 160,000 clones, approximately 77% being singletons. Sequences were obtained from PBMCs. This sequence was found in a man aged 50 or older in good health and CMV-seropositive. The V and J genes are TRBV29-1 and TRBJ1-4, with D possibly TRBD1 on 5 matching bases. This chain's CDR3 is CSVDQGGEKLFF. In DNA, the CDR3 is TGCAGCGTGGATCAGGGAGGTGAAAAACTGTTTTTT.